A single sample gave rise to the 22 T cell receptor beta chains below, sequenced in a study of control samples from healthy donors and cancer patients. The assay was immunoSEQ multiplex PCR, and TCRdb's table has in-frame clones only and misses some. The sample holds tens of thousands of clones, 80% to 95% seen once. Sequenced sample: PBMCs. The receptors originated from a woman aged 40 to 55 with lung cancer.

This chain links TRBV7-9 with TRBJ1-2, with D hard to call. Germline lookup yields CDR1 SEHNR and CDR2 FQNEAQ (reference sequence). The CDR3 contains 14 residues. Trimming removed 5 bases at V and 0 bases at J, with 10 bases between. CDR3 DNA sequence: TGTGCCAGCAGCAGAGAGACGGCTAACTATGGCTACACCTTC. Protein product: CASSRETANYGYTF.

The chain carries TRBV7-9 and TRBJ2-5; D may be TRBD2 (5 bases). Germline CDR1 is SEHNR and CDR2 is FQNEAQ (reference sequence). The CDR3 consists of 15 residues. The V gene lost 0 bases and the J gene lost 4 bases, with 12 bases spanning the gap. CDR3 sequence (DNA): TGTGCCAGCAGCTTAGCGGAGACTAAAGGAGAGACCCAGTACTTC. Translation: CASSLAETKGETQYF.

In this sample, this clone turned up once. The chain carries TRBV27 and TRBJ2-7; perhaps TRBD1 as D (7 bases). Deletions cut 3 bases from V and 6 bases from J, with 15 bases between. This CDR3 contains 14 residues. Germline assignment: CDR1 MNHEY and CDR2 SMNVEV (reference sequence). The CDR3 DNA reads TGTGCCAGCAGTTTTGGCAGGGGGGTAGGCGAGCAGTACTTC. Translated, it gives CASSFGRGVGEQYF.

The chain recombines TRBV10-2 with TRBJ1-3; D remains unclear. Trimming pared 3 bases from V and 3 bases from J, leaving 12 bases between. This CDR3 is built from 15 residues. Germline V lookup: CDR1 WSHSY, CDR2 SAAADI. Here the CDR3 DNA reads TGCGCCAGCAGTGAAATGGAAAGCGTTGGAAACACCATATATTTT. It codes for CASSEMESVGNTIYF.

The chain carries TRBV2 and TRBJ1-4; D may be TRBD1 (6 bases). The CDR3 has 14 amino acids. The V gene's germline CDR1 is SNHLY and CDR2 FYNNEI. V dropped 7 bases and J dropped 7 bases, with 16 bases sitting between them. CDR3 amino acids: CASKGRGVSEKLFF. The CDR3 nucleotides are TGTGCCAGCAAAGGCAGGGGAGTCTCTGAAAAACTGTTTTTT.

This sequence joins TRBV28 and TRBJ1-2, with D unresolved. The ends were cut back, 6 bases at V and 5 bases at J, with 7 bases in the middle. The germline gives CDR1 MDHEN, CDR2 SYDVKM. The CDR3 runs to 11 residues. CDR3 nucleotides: TGTGCCAGCAGACCTGAATATGGCTACACCTTC. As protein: CASRPEYGYTF.

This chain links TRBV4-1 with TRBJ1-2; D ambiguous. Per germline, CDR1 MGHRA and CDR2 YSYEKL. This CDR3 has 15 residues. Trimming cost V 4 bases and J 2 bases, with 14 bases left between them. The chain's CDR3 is CASSPVADRNYGYTF. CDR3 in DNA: TGCGCCAGCAGCCCGGTGGCAGATAGAAACTATGGCTACACCTTC.

CDR3 sequence (DNA): TGTGCCAGTAGTTCGGCTCGGGACAGGGTTTTTACTTTGAACACTGAAGCTTTCTTT. This gives the protein CASSSARDRVFTLNTEAFF. The chain is built from TRBV19 and TRBJ1-1; 9 bases align to TRBD1. Germline lookup yields CDR1 LNHDA and CDR2 SQIVND (reference sequence). Trimming at V came to 5 bases and at J to 0 bases, leaving 16 bases not matched to a gene. The length of the CDR3 is 19 residues.

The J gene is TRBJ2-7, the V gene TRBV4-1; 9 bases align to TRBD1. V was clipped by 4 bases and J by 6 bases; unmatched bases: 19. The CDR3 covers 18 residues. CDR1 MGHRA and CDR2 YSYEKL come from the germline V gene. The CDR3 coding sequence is TGCGCCAGCAGCCGCCACCCCACAGGACAGGGGACAATAGTCGAGCAGTACTTC. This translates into CASSRHPTGQGTIVEQYF.

CDR3 coding DNA: TGTGCCAGCACCGCTGACAGGGGGCGGGAAAAACTGTTTTTT. Residues: CASTADRGREKLFF. V gene TRBV21-1 combines with J gene TRBJ1-4; TRBD1, the D gene given by the table, was not confirmed from the DNA. TRBV21-1 is a pseudogene. The CDR3 is 14 residues long.

The CDR3 sequence: CASSPIGIQETQYF. DNA for the CDR3: TGTGCCAGCTCTCCCATCGGGATACAAGAGACCCAGTACTTC. The chain links TRBV18 to TRBJ2-5; tentatively, D is TRBD2 (5 bases). Trimming pared 6 bases from V and 2 bases from J, leaving 13 bases between. CDR1 and CDR2 from the germline V gene are KGHSH and LQKENI. The CDR3 is made up of 14 amino acids.

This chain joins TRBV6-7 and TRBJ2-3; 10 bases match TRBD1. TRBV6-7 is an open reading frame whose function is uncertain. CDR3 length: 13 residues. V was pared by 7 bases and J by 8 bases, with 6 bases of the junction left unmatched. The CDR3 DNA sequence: TGTGCCAGCACGACAGGGGGCATGCGTACGCAGTATTTT. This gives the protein CASTTGGMRTQYF.

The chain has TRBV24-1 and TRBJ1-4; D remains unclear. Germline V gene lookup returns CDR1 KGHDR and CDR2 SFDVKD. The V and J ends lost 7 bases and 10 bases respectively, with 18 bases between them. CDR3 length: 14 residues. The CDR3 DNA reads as TGTGCCACCAGCGCAAGCTTTGGGGTTGGAAAACTGTTTTTT. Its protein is CATSASFGVGKLFF.

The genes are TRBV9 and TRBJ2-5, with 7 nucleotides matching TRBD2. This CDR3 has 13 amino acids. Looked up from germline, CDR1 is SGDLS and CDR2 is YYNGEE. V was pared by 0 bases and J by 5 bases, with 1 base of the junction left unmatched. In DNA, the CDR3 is TGTGCCAGCAGCGTAGGACTAGCCGAGACCCAGTACTTC. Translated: CASSVGLAETQYF.

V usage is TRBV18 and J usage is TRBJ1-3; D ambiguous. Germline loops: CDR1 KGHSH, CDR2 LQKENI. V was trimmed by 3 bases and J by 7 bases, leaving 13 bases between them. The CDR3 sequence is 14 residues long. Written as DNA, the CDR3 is TGTGCCAGCTCACCCTTAACACAGTTGAACACCATATATTTT. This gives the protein CASSPLTQLNTIYF.

The CDR3 bases are TGTGCCAGCAGTTACGCGCGCGGGACAGTGCGAGAAAAACTGTTTTTT. It translates to CASSYARGTVREKLFF. The genes are TRBV6-5 and TRBJ1-4; 7 bases match TRBD1. Per germline, CDR1 MNHEY and CDR2 SVGAGI. V was clipped by 2 bases and J by 8 bases; unmatched bases: 11. The CDR3 runs 16 residues.

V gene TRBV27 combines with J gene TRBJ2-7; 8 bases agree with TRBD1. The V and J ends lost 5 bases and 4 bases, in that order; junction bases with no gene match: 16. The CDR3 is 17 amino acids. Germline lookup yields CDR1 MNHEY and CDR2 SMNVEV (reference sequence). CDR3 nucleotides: TGTGCCAGCAGTCCCCCTTTGGGACAGGTCAGGGATTACGAGCAGTACTTC. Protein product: CASSPPLGQVRDYEQYF.

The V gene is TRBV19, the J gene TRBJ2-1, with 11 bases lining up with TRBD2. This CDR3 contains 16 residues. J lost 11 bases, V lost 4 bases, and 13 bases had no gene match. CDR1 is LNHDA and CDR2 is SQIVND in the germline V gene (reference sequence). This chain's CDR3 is CASSSLAGGVLGKQFF. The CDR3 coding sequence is TGTGCCAGTAGTAGTCTAGCGGGGGGAGTCCTCGGGAAGCAGTTCTTC.

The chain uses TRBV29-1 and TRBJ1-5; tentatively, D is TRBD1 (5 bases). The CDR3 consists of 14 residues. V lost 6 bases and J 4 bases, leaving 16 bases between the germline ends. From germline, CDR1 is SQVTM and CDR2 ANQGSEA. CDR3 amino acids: CSVSSGTSNQPQHF. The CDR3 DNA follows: TGCAGCGTCTCCTCCGGGACTTCAAATCAGCCCCAGCATTTT. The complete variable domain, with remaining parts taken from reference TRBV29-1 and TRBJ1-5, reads SAVISQKPSRDICQRGTSLTIQCQVDSQVTMMFWYRQQPGQSLTLIATANQGSEATYESGFVIDKFPISRPNLTFSTLTVSNMSPEDSSIYLCSVSSGTSNQPQHFGDGTRLSIL.

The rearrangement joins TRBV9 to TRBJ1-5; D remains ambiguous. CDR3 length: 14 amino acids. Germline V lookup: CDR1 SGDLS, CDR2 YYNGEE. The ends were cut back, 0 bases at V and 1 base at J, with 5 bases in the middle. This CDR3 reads CASSVAPSNQPQHF. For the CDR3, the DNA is TGTGCCAGCAGCGTAGCACCGAGCAATCAGCCCCAGCATTTT.

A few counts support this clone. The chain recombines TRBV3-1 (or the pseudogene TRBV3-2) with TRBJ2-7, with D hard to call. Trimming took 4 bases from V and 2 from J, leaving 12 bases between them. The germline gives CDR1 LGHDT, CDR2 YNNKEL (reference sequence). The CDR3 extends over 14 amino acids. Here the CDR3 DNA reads TGTGCCAGCAGCCCGAACGCGGCTACCTACGAGCAGTACTTC. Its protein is CASSPNAATYEQYF.

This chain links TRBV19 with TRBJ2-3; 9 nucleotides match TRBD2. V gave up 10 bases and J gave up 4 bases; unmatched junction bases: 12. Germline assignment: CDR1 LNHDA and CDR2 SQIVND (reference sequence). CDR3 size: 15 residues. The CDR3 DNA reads TGTGCCACTCTCGGAGTAGCGGGGGCTGCAGATACGCAGTATTTT. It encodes CATLGVAGAADTQYF.